This entry lists 23 T cell receptor beta chains sequenced from one sample in a study of T cells in Graves' hyperthyroidism and ophthalmopathy. Amplified TCR beta CDR3 regions derived from RNA transcripts. When the TCR CDR3 underwent first-round RT-PCR, the HTBI primer set was used. Via MiXCR, TCRdb re-called the multiplex PCR reads, giving one row per CDR3 protein. The sample yields roughly 580,000 distinct CDR3 sequences, around 13% seen once. Sequencing was done on a sample of blood. All receptors derive from a woman aged 25 to 45 with Graves' hyperthyroidism that later progressed to Graves' ophthalmopathy.

In this sample, this clonotype turned up many times. V and J are TRBV11-2 and TRBJ1-4; D unresolved. The germline V gene has CDR1 SGHAT and CDR2 FQNNGV. CDR3 length: 14 residues. V was cut by 4 bases and J by 7 bases, with 13 bases left in between. CDR3 sequence reads: CASSSPLTGEKLFF. In DNA, the CDR3 is TGTGCCAGCAGCTCCCCCTTAACGGGTGAAAAACTGTTTTTT.

This chain joins TRBV7-3 and TRBJ2-7; no firm D call. The germline V gene encodes CDR1 SGHTA and CDR2 FQGTGA. The CDR3 loop spans 16 amino acids. Trimming removed 0 bases from V and 0 bases from J, with 12 bases in between. The DNA of the CDR3 is TGTGCCAGCAGCTTAACCGCCTACGCGAGCTCCTACGAGCAGTACTTC. Encoded protein: CASSLTAYASSYEQYF.

In this sample, this clonotype turned up many times. V and J are TRBV2 and TRBJ1-5; weak D call: TRBD1 (6 bases). Germline CDR1 SNHLY, CDR2 FYNNEI. The ends were cut back, 5 bases at V and 5 bases at J, with 13 bases in the middle. The CDR3 consists of 14 residues. CDR3 loop: CASSPQGGDQPQHF. Here the CDR3 DNA reads TGTGCCAGCAGTCCACAGGGAGGGGATCAGCCCCAGCATTTT.

Points on this clonotype: A read error may explain this, as a much larger clone is one base away. The conserved phenylalanine or tryptophan is not found at the CDR3 terminus, so this likely reflects a read error. The V call is TRBV2, the J call TRBJ1-3; D is unresolved. This CDR3 is built from 13 residues. Trimming left V 5 bases short and J 5 bases short, with 10 bases between. Germline V CDR1 and CDR2: SNHLY, FYNNEI. The CDR3 reads CASSSPDRNTIYY. The CDR3 DNA is TGTGCCAGCAGTTCGCCAGACAGAAACACCATATATTAT.

Note on this clonotype: Since a much larger clone is just one base distant, this may be a read error. The V gene is TRBV10-3, the J gene TRBJ2-3, with D perhaps matching TRBD2 (6 bases). Germline V lookup: CDR1 ENHRY, CDR2 SYGVKD. V was trimmed by 4 bases and J by 6 bases, leaving 23 bases between them. The length of the CDR3 is 17 residues. The DNA of the CDR3 is TGTGCCATCAGTGGTGAGGTCAGGGACTGGCCAAGGGATACGCAGTATTTT. This sequence encodes CAISGEVRDWPRDTQYF.

This clonotype was seen repeatedly, ten times or more. V gene TRBV30 combines with J gene TRBJ1-3; no reliable D call. CDR3 length: 13 residues. Germline V gene sequence: CDR1 GTSNPN, CDR2 SVGIG (reference sequence). V was pared by 7 bases and J by 0 bases, with 10 bases between. CDR3 residues: CAYTQASGNTIYF. CDR3 nucleotide sequence: TGTGCCTATACACAAGCCTCTGGAAACACCATATATTTT.

The chain recombines TRBV5-1 with TRBJ2-5; the D is unclear. The germline V and J ends were trimmed by 1 base and 5 bases, with 6 bases remaining between them. The CDR3 spans 12 residues. CDR1 and CDR2 (germline): SGHRS, YFSETQ. CDR3 in DNA: TGCGCCAGCAGCTTGACGATCGAGACCCAGTACTTC. It translates to CASSLTIETQYF. Drawing the rest from reference TRBV5-1 and TRBJ2-5, the complete variable domain is KAGVTQTPRYLIKTRGQQVTLSCSPISGHRSVSWYQQTPGQGLQFLFEYFSETQRNKGNFPGRFSGRQFSNSRSEMNVSTLELGDSALYLCASSLTIETQYFGPGTRLLVL.

A remark on this clonotype: A much larger clone differs by one base, so this may be a read error. Lacking the conserved final phenylalanine or tryptophan, this CDR3 likely reflects a read error. V usage is TRBV20-1 and J usage is TRBJ1-2; 7 nucleotides align to TRBD1. Germline trimming cut 3 bases from V and 0 bases from J; bases unmatched to any gene: 1. Looked up from germline, CDR1 is DFQATT and CDR2 is SNEGSKA (reference sequence). The CDR3 runs 13 residues. CDR3 nucleotide sequence: TGCAGTGCTAGGGGGACAGCTAACTATGGCTACACCTCC. This sequence encodes CSARGTANYGYTS.

The V and J genes are TRBV18 and TRBJ1-4, with 9 bases lining up with TRBD1. V gave up 6 bases and J gave up 8 bases; unmatched junction bases: 13. Germline V gene lookup returns CDR1 KGHSH and CDR2 LQKENI. The CDR3 covers 16 residues. The DNA of the CDR3 is TGTGCCAGCTCTCCCTCGCCGCCCGGGACAGGGGAAAAACTGTTTTTT. Translating it yields CASSPSPPGTGEKLFF.

On this clonotype itself: Being one base from a much bigger clone, this may be a read error. The V call is TRBV9, the J call TRBJ2-3, with TRBD2 matching 10 bases. The V segment lost 4 bases and the J segment 0 bases; nucleotides outside the gene matches: 8. Germline-derived CDR1 and CDR2 are SGDLS and YYNGEE. The CDR3 is 17 amino acids. The CDR3 here is CASSRAGLAVSTDTQYF. The DNA for the CDR3 is TGTGCCAGCAGCCGAGCAGGACTAGCGGTTAGCACAGATACGCAGTATTTT.

This clonotype was counted at least ten times. This sequence joins TRBV7-2 and TRBJ2-3; D gene unclear. The CDR3 length is 16 residues. Looked up from germline, CDR1 is SGHTA and CDR2 is FQGNSA. V lost 5 bases to trimming and J lost 4 bases, with 19 bases between them. The CDR3 reads CASSGQKRSTPDTQYF. The CDR3 bases are TGTGCCAGCAGCGGCCAAAAACGATCGACCCCAGATACGCAGTATTTT.

Of note for this clonotype: A much larger clone lies one base from this, so it may be a read error. Given the absence of the conserved phenylalanine or tryptophan at the CDR3 end, a read error is likely. This chain uses TRBV30 with TRBJ2-7; D remains unclear. From germline, CDR1 is GTSNPN and CDR2 SVGIG (reference sequence). This CDR3 region has 13 residues. V lost 0 bases, J lost 2 bases, and 8 bases lay in between. CDR3 amino acids: CAWSVGLAYEQYL. The DNA for the CDR3 is TGTGCCTGGAGTGTAGGGCTAGCCTACGAGCAGTACCTC.

In its sample, this clonotype was seen many times. The chain carries TRBV12-3 or TRBV12-4 and TRBJ2-7, with a possible D match to TRBD1 (5 bases). This CDR3 region has 12 residues. Between the trimmed V and J ends, which lost 5 bases and 3 bases, there was a span of 8 bases. CDR3: CASSEGDYEQYF. The DNA of the CDR3 is TGTGCCAGCAGTGAAGGGGACTACGAGCAGTACTTC.

The sample holds many counts of this clonotype. The chain couples TRBV11-2 to TRBJ2-7; TRBD1 matches at 9 bases. Trimming at V came to 5 bases and at J to 2 bases, leaving 4 bases not matched to a gene. The V gene's germline CDR1 is SGHAT and CDR2 FQNNGV. The CDR3 consists of 14 residues. This CDR3 is CASSGGTGPYEQYF. CDR3 bases: TGTGCCAGCAGCGGAGGGACAGGGCCCTACGAGCAGTACTTC. Drawing the rest from reference TRBV11-2 and TRBJ2-7, the complete variable domain is EAGVAQSPRYKIIEKRQSVAFWCNPISGHATLYWYQQILGQGPKLLIQFQNNGVVDDSQLPKDRFSAERLKGVDSTLKIQPAKLEDSAVYLCASSGGTGPYEQYFGPGTRLTVT.

This clonotype was recorded at least ten times. The chain carries TRBV12-3 or TRBV12-4 and TRBJ2-5, with a tentative D call TRBD1 (6 bases). V was clipped by 6 bases and J by 3 bases, with 14 bases between them. There are 14 residues in the CDR3. CDR3 amino acids: CASSIGQWKETQYF. As DNA, the CDR3 is TGTGCCAGCAGCATAGGACAGTGGAAAGAGACCCAGTACTTC.

This clonotype was found once. The chain couples TRBV24-1 to TRBJ2-3, with 11 positions matching TRBD2. CDR3 length equals 18 residues. Germline V gene lookup returns CDR1 KGHDR and CDR2 SFDVKD. V shed 2 bases, J shed 2 bases, and the junction held 8 bases outside the gene matches. The CDR3 DNA is TGTGCCACCAGTGATTCCGGGACTAGCGGTACCTCCACAGATACGCAGTATTTT. This encodes CATSDSGTSGTSTDTQYF.

There are many counts of this clonotype. The chain is built from TRBV29-1 and TRBJ1-1; 7 bases agree with TRBD1. V lost 3 bases to trimming and J lost 1 base; unmatched junction nucleotides: 2. Germline loops: CDR1 SQVTM, CDR2 ANQGSEA. This CDR3 has 13 amino acids. The CDR3, as DNA: TGCAGCGTTGACTGGACAGGGAACACTGAAGCTTTCTTT. It codes for CSVDWTGNTEAFF.

Concerning this clonotype itself: It is likely a read error, because the conserved phenylalanine at the end of the CDR3 is missing. The DNA is omitted, as the CDR3 cannot be located on it reliably, and the CDR3 follows TCRdb's listing. The chain joins TRBV2 to TRBJ2-4. 15 amino acids form the CDR3, both terminal residues included. The germline V gene has CDR1 SNHLY and CDR2 FYNNEI. CDR3 protein: CASSQRWSAKNIHYS.

This clonotype was picked up one time. The chain is built from TRBV2 and TRBJ1-1, with 9 bases matching TRBD1. With V trimmed by 6 bases and J by 0 bases, 5 bases remained unmatched. The CDR3 covers 15 residues. Germline assignment: CDR1 SNHLY and CDR2 FYNNEI. This chain's CDR3 is CASSGGQGLNTEAFF. CDR3 nucleotides: TGTGCCAGCAGCGGCGGACAGGGGTTGAACACTGAAGCTTTCTTT.

Many counts were recorded for this clonotype. This chain joins TRBV11-3 and TRBJ2-7; 10 nucleotides line up with TRBD2. The CDR3 length is 15 residues. CDR1 is SGHNT and CDR2 is YENEEA in the germline V gene. J gave up 2 bases and V 2 bases, and 3 bases lay outside the gene matches. Written as DNA, the CDR3 is TGTGCCAGCAGCTTACTAGCGGGAGACCCCTACGAGCAGTACTTC. Its protein product is CASSLLAGDPYEQYF. Full variable domain (outside the CDR3, taken from reference TRBV11-3 and TRBJ2-7): EAGVVQSPRYKIIEKKQPVAFWCNPISGHNTLYWYLQNLGQGPELLIRYENEEAVDDSQLPKDRFSAERLKGVDSTLKIQPAELGDSAVYLCASSLLAGDPYEQYFGPGTRLTVT.

This clonotype was observed a few times. The J gene is TRBJ2-1, the V gene TRBV5-1, with D hard to call. This CDR3 has 14 amino acids. Germline CDR1 SGHRS, CDR2 YFSETQ. With 4 bases removed from V and 1 base from J, the gap between germline ends came to 9 bases. CDR3 nucleotides: TGCGCCAGCAGCCCGAGGCCTTCCTACAATGAGCAGTTCTTC. Amino acids: CASSPRPSYNEQFF.

The chain links TRBV19 to TRBJ1-3, with TRBD1 as a possible D gene (5 bases). Germline V gene data show CDR1 as LNHDA and CDR2 as SQIVND (reference sequence). V was pared by 6 bases and J by 4 bases, with 19 bases between. The CDR3 sequence is 16 residues long. The CDR3 loop is CASSFRQFPGGNTIYF. CDR3 bases: TGTGCCAGTAGCTTCCGACAGTTCCCGGGGGGAAACACCATATATTTT.

In this sample, this clonotype turned up many times. V gene TRBV4-1 combines with J gene TRBJ2-1, with D possibly matching TRBD1 (6 bases). This CDR3 has 12 amino acids. The germline CDR1 and CDR2 sequences are MGHRA and YSYEKL. The germline V and J ends were trimmed by 4 bases and 6 bases, with 7 bases remaining between them. Here the CDR3 reads CASSPGVNEQFF. The CDR3 DNA is TGCGCCAGCAGCCCAGGGGTCAATGAGCAGTTCTTC.